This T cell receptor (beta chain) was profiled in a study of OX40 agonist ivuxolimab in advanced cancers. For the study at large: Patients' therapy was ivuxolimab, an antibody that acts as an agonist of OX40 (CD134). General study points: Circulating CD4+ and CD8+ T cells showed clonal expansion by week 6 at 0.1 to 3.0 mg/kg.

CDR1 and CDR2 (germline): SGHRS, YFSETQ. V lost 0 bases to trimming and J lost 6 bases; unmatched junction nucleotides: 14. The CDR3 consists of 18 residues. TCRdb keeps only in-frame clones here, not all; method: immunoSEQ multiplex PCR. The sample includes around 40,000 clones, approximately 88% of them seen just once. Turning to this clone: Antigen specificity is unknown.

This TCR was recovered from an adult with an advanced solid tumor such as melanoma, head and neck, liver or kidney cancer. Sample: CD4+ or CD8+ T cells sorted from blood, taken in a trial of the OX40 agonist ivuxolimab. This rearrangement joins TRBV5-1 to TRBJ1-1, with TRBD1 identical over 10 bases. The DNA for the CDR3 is TGCGCCAGCAGCTTGGATCGTGGGACAGGGGCGTTAATGTCTGAAGCTTTCTTT. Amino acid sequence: CASSLDRGTGALMSEAFF.